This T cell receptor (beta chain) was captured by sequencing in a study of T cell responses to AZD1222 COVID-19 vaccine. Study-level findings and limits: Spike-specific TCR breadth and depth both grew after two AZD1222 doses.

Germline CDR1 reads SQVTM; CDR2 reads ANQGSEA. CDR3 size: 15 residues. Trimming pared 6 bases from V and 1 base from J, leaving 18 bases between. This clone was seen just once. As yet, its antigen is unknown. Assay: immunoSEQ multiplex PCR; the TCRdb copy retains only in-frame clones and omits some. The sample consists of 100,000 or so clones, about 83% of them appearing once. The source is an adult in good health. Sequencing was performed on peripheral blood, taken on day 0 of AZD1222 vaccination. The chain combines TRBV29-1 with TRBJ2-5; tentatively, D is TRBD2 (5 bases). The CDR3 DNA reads TGCAGCGTCGATGAAAGGCGGGCAGTCCAAGAGACCCAGTACTTC. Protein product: CSVDERRAVQETQYF.